One sample yielded the 13 T cell receptor beta chains listed below, sequenced in a study of CD8 T cells in Susac syndrome. The RNA input was roughly 0.5 to 1 ug, and it was reverse transcribed with random hexamers. One entry per CDR3 protein results from TCRdb running MiXCR on the immunoSEQ multiplex PCR reads. The sample lists about 150,000 distinct CDR3 sequences; more than 85% were seen once. Specimen: CD8+ T cells from PBMCs. Receptor source: a human donor with Susac syndrome.

This chain connects TRBV13 to TRBJ1-2, with D perhaps matching TRBD1 (5 bases). The CDR3 has 13 amino acids. V was cut by 0 bases and J by 6 bases, with 8 bases left in between. Germline V gene sequence: CDR1 PRHDT, CDR2 FYEKMQ (reference sequence). For the CDR3, the DNA is TGTGCCAGCAGCTTAGGACAGGAGGATGGCTACACCTTC. Its protein product is CASSLGQEDGYTF.

The chain recombines TRBV12-3 or TRBV12-4 with TRBJ2-3; the D gene is possibly TRBD1 (5 bases). The length of the CDR3 is 15 residues. V gave up 3 bases and J gave up 1 base, with 11 bases separating them. The CDR3 DNA is TGTGCCAGCAGTTTCAAGGGGCTTGGCACAGATACGCAGTATTTT. It codes for CASSFKGLGTDTQYF.

The V call is TRBV20-1, the J call TRBJ2-7; 7 nucleotides agree with TRBD2. In germline, CDR1 is DFQATT, CDR2 SNEGSKA (reference sequence). V lost 1 base, J lost 3 bases, and 6 bases stayed unmatched. The CDR3 is 14 residues long. The CDR3 is CSARGRERVYEQYF. CDR3 DNA: TGCAGTGCTAGAGGGCGGGAGAGAGTCTACGAGCAGTACTTC.

V and J are TRBV7-9 and TRBJ2-5, with D tentatively TRBD2 (5 bases). Trimming left V 3 bases short and J 4 bases short, with 18 bases between. Germline loops: CDR1 SEHNR, CDR2 FQNEAQ (reference sequence). This CDR3 has 16 amino acids. The CDR3 DNA follows: TGTGCCAGCAGCTTTCCCAGTATTCGGGGAATAGAGACCCAGTACTTC. As protein: CASSFPSIRGIETQYF. Combining the CDR3 with reference TRBV7-9 and TRBJ2-5 gives the whole variable domain DTGVSQNPRHKITKRGQNVTFRCDPISEHNRLYWYRQTLGQGPEFLTYFQNEAQLEKSRLLSDRFSAERPKGSFSTLEIQRTEQGDSAMYLCASSFPSIRGIETQYFGPGTRLLVL.

This clonotype appeared a single time. As DNA, the CDR3 is TGTGCTAGTGCCGGACTAGCGGGTGACTCCTACGAGCAGTACTTC. Amino acid sequence: CASAGLAGDSYEQYF. V usage is TRBV12-5 and J usage is TRBJ2-7, with 11 bases matching TRBD2. The CDR3 runs to 15 residues. Germline trimming cut 7 bases from V and 0 bases from J; bases unmatched to any gene: 5. CDR1 LGHNT and CDR2 FRNRAP come from the germline V gene. The whole variable domain, remainder taken from reference TRBV12-5 and TRBJ2-7, is DARVTQTPRHKVTEMGQEVTMRCQPILGHNTVFWYRQTMMQGLELLAYFRNRAPLDDSGMPKDRFSAEMPDATLATLKIQPSEPRDSAVYFCASAGLAGDSYEQYFGPGTRLTVT.

The genes are TRBV6-5 and TRBJ2-7; D uncertain. CDR3 length: 13 residues. V was pared by 0 bases and J by 3 bases, with 6 bases between. Germline V gene data show CDR1 as MNHEY and CDR2 as SVGAGI. The CDR3 loop reads CASSYSMSYEQYF. The CDR3 coding sequence is TGTGCCAGCAGTTACTCGATGAGCTACGAGCAGTACTTC.

This rearrangement joins TRBV5-6 to TRBJ2-3; D unclear. V lost 4 bases, J lost 5 bases, and 11 bases lay in between. This CDR3 is built from 13 residues. Germline values: CDR1 SGHDT, CDR2 YYEEEE. In DNA, the CDR3 is TGTGCCAGCAGCCAAGGGTGGGGAGATACGCAGTATTTT. Protein: CASSQGWGDTQYF.

The genes are TRBV7-6 and TRBJ2-7, with 7 bases that match TRBD1. This CDR3 has 14 residues. V lost 5 bases and J lost 3; bases outside the gene matches: 7. The V gene's germline CDR1 is SGHVS and CDR2 FNYEAQ. The CDR3: CASSPRTGVYEQYF. CDR3 bases: TGTGCCAGCAGCCCACGCACAGGGGTCTACGAGCAGTACTTC. The full variable domain, its missing parts supplied by reference TRBV7-6 and TRBJ2-7, is GAGVSQSPRYKVTKRGQDVALRCDPISGHVSLYWYRQALGQGPEFLTYFNYEAQQDKSGLPNDRFSAERPEGSISTLTIQRTEQRDSAMYRCASSPRTGVYEQYFGPGTRLTVT.

The V and J genes are TRBV19 and TRBJ1-2; D may be TRBD1 (5 bases). V lost 3 bases, J lost 5 bases, and 16 bases lay in between. The length of the CDR3 is 15 residues. CDR1 is LNHDA, CDR2 SQIVND, per germline (reference sequence). DNA of the CDR3: TGTGCCAGTAGTATCTACGCCGGGGCGGGGTATGGCTACACCTTC. It codes for CASSIYAGAGYGYTF.

The chain employs TRBV5-1 and TRBJ1-1; 8 nucleotides agree with TRBD1. V shed 6 bases and J 4 bases; nucleotides not matched to a gene: 8. Germline values: CDR1 SGHRS, CDR2 YFSETQ. There are 14 residues in the CDR3. CDR3 DNA: TGCGCCAGCATCCGCGGACAGGGAAGCACTGAAGCTTTCTTT. Translated, it gives CASIRGQGSTEAFF.

This rearrangement joins TRBV6-5 to TRBJ1-1, with D hard to call. Trimming stripped 7 bases from V and 2 bases from J, with 14 bases between. The CDR3 extends over 14 amino acids. Germline lookup yields CDR1 MNHEY and CDR2 SVGAGI. The CDR3 DNA follows: TGTGCCAGCATGGTGGGCATCCCCAACACTGAAGCTTTCTTT. It translates to CASMVGIPNTEAFF.

CDR3 amino acids: CASSSPMYGEQFF. In nucleotides, the CDR3 is TGTGCCAGCAGCTCCCCGATGTACGGTGAGCAGTTCTTC. The V call is TRBV7-2, the J call TRBJ2-1; D not resolved. Germline CDR1 SGHTA, CDR2 FQGNSA. Trimming took 4 bases from V and 9 from J, leaving 13 bases between them. CDR3 length: 13 amino acids.

A single count supports this clonotype. The rearrangement links TRBV5-6 to TRBJ2-2, with D maybe TRBD1 (5 bases). This CDR3 region has 15 residues. Germline assignment: CDR1 SGHDT and CDR2 YYEEEE. The ends were cut back, 4 bases at V and 3 bases at J, with 13 bases in the middle. CDR3 sequence: CASSNLQDYTGELFF. The CDR3 bases are TGTGCCAGCAGCAACCTACAGGATTACACCGGGGAGCTGTTTTTT.